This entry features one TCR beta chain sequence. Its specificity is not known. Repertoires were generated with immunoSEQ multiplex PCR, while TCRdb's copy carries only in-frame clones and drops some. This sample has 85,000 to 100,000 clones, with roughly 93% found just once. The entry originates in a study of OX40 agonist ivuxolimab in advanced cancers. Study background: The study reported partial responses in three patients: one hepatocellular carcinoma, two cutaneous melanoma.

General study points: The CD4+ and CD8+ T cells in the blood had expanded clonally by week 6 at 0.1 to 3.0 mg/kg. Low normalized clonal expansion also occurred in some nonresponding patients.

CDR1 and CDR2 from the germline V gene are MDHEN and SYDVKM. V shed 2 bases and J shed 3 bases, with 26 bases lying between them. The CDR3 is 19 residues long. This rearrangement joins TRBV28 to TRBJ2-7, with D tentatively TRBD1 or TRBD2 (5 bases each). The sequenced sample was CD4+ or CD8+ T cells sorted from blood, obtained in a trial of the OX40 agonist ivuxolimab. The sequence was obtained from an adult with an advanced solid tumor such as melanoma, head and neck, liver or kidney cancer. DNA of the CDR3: TGTGCCAGCAGTTTAGGGGCCCTGGGAGACGGCCGAAAGGTCTACGAGCAGTACTTC. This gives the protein CASSLGALGDGRKVYEQYF.